One sample yielded the 28 T cell receptor beta chains listed below, sequenced in a study of CD8+ T cells in alopecia areata. It was cDNA, reverse transcribed from extracted RNA, that served as the sequencing template. Here immunoSEQ multiplex PCR was the method, and the copy in TCRdb shows in-frame clones only, minus some. The table lists under 110,000 clones, roughly three fifths of them singletons, with about a sixth in the top ten. Treatment meaning: oral pan-JAK inhibitor, 5-10 mg twice daily. Sequenced here: CD8+ T cells sorted from blood, sampled at roughly week 58, from a patient treated with tofacitinib. These receptors were collected from a human donor with alopecia areata.

The V and J genes are TRBV19 and TRBJ2-7; no clear D. The CDR3 runs to 14 residues. Trimming took 5 bases from V and 3 from J, leaving 14 bases between them. The germline gives CDR1 LNHDA, CDR2 SQIVND (reference sequence). The CDR3 spells CASSFGGGNYEQYF. The CDR3 DNA is TGTGCCAGTAGTTTTGGTGGCGGAAACTACGAGCAGTACTTC.

CDR3 protein: CASSPPGGLWETQYF. DNA of the CDR3: TGTGCCAGCAGCCCCCCGGGGGGCTTGTGGGAGACCCAGTACTTC. The chain is built from TRBV6-5 and TRBJ2-5; D is perhaps TRBD2 (7 bases). Germline V gene data show CDR1 as MNHEY and CDR2 as SVGAGI. The CDR3 covers 15 residues. Trimming stripped 6 bases from V and 5 bases from J, with 19 bases between.

The rearrangement joins TRBV13 to TRBJ2-7; D unclear. CDR1 and CDR2 from the germline V gene are PRHDT and FYEKMQ (reference sequence). This CDR3 has 14 amino acids. Between the trimmed V and J ends, which lost 0 bases and 5 bases, there was a span of 11 bases. CDR3 coding DNA: TGTGCCAGCAGCTTAGGAGGCACGAGCGACGAGCAGTACTTC. This translates into CASSLGGTSDEQYF.

The rearrangement links TRBV25-1 to TRBJ2-1, with D maybe TRBD1 (5 bases). The CDR3 has 11 residues. Looked up from germline, CDR1 is MGHDK and CDR2 is SYGVNS. Trimming stripped 7 bases from V and 13 bases from J, with 14 bases between. CDR3 bases: TGTGCCAGCACCTCTCAGGGTAATCAGTTCTTC. Protein: CASTSQGNQFF.

The gene calls are TRBV10-3 and TRBJ2-4, with TRBD2 as a possible D gene (6 bases). Germline CDR1 reads ENHRY; CDR2 reads SYGVKD. CDR3 size: 12 residues. V lost 3 bases and J lost 9, with 9 bases in between. The CDR3 nucleotides read TGTGCCATCAGTGATGGGGGAGGCATTCAGTACTTC. This translates into CAISDGGGIQYF.

This clone has only a few counts. The gene calls are TRBV5-1 and TRBJ2-3; 9 positions agree with TRBD1. V was clipped by 0 bases and J by 4 bases; unmatched bases: 3. Germline V gene data show CDR1 as SGHRS and CDR2 as YFSETQ. The CDR3 is made up of 15 amino acids. CDR3 residues: CASSLDRGLADTQYF. DNA for the CDR3: TGCGCCAGCAGCTTGGACAGGGGGCTTGCAGATACGCAGTATTTT.

The chain recombines TRBV13 with TRBJ2-3, with D perhaps given as TRBD1 or TRBD2 (5 bases each). The germline V gene has CDR1 PRHDT and CDR2 FYEKMQ (reference sequence). The CDR3 sequence is 14 residues long. V was cut by 0 bases and J by 2 bases, with 6 bases left in between. The CDR3 spells CASSLGGTTDTQYF. DNA for the CDR3: TGTGCCAGCAGCTTAGGCGGGACCACAGATACGCAGTATTTT.

The rearrangement links TRBV7-9 to TRBJ2-3, with 10 bases that match TRBD1. The germline V gene encodes CDR1 SEHNR and CDR2 FQNEAQ (reference sequence). J lost 2 bases, V lost 7 bases, and 3 bases had no gene match. CDR3 length: 14 residues. CDR3 coding DNA: TGTGCCAGCATGGACAGGGGGGCCACAGATACGCAGTATTTT. This sequence encodes CASMDRGATDTQYF.

The chain employs TRBV29-1 and TRBJ2-1; D remains ambiguous. CDR1 is SQVTM and CDR2 is ANQGSEA in the germline V gene. V was clipped by 4 bases and J by 0 bases, with 10 bases between them. The CDR3 consists of 14 residues. The CDR3 DNA sequence: TGCAGCGTTGGGGGTACCGTCTCCTACAATGAGCAGTTCTTC. Amino acid sequence: CSVGGTVSYNEQFF.

V usage is TRBV30 and J usage is TRBJ2-3; 10 bases fit TRBD1. The length of the CDR3 is 15 residues. Germline loops: CDR1 GTSNPN, CDR2 SVGIG (reference sequence). V lost 3 bases and J lost 3; bases outside the gene matches: 6. The CDR3 DNA sequence: TGTGCCTGGAGCGAGACAGGGGGCAGGACAGATACGCAGTATTTT. The encoded protein is CAWSETGGRTDTQYF.

CDR3 DNA sequence: TGTGCCATCAGTGAGTCTGTGGGGGACGATACGCAGTATTTT. Its translation: CAISESVGDDTQYF. V usage is TRBV10-3 and J usage is TRBJ2-3; D tentatively fits TRBD1 or TRBD2 (5 bases each). Germline V gene lookup returns CDR1 ENHRY and CDR2 SYGVKD. The CDR3 covers 14 residues. V lost 0 bases and J 6 bases, leaving 10 bases between the germline ends.

The gene calls are TRBV6-1 and TRBJ1-2, with D unclear. The CDR3 spans 13 residues. The V end was cut by 3 bases, the J end by 5 bases, with 10 bases between. In germline, CDR1 is MNHNS, CDR2 SASEGT. The CDR3 sequence is CASSEVSGYGYTF. CDR3 bases: TGTGCCAGCAGTGAGGTTTCCGGTTATGGCTACACCTTC.

Only a few counts were recorded for this clone. This chain links TRBV11-2 with TRBJ2-1, with D unresolved. Germline CDR1 reads SGHAT; CDR2 reads FQNNGV. V was cut by 5 bases and J by 8 bases, with 22 bases left in between. The CDR3 contains 16 residues. CDR3: CASSPRQRFLLYEQFF. The CDR3 bases are TGTGCCAGCAGCCCCAGACAACGGTTCCTATTGTATGAGCAGTTCTTC.

J is TRBJ2-3 and V is TRBV27; D uncertain. Trimming took 2 bases from V and 5 from J, leaving 8 bases between them. The CDR3 extends over 13 amino acids. Per germline, CDR1 MNHEY and CDR2 SMNVEV (reference sequence). In nucleotides, the CDR3 is TGTGCCAGCAGTTTACTAGGTGGAGATACGCAGTATTTT. This sequence encodes CASSLLGGDTQYF.

This chain joins TRBV14 and TRBJ2-7; D uncertain. The germline V and J ends were trimmed by 4 bases and 9 bases, with 13 bases remaining between them. This CDR3 has 12 residues. Germline loops: CDR1 SGHDN, CDR2 FVKESK. The CDR3 bases are TGTGCCAGCAGCCTCCGGGCCCCGTGGCAGTACTTC. Its protein is CASSLRAPWQYF.

This chain uses TRBV6-6 with TRBJ1-2; D is ambiguous. CDR3 length: 12 residues. Germline V gene sequence: CDR1 MNHNY, CDR2 SVGAGI (reference sequence). Trimming pared 7 bases from V and 8 bases from J, leaving 14 bases between. The CDR3 coding sequence is TGTGCCAGCATGGCTGGGGATGGAGGCTACACCTTC. Protein product: CASMAGDGGYTF.

The V gene is TRBV7-9, the J gene TRBJ2-3, with unresolved D. This CDR3 region has 15 residues. Germline CDR1 reads SEHNR; CDR2 reads FQNEAQ (reference sequence). V was cut by 1 base and J by 0 bases, with 8 bases left in between. The CDR3 DNA sequence: TGTGCCAGCAGCTTAGATCGACCTAGCACAGATACGCAGTATTTT. This codes for CASSLDRPSTDTQYF.

V and J are TRBV15 and TRBJ2-3; 7 bases line up with TRBD1. The CDR3 is made up of 18 amino acids. Per the germline V gene, CDR1 is LNHNV and CDR2 is YYDKDF (reference sequence). Unmatched junction bases numbered 10, after V lost 0 bases and J lost 1 base. The CDR3 sequence is CATSRDRLAGGGTDTQYF. The CDR3 region has the DNA TGTGCCACCAGCAGAGACAGGTTGGCAGGGGGAGGCACAGATACGCAGTATTTT.

This sequence joins TRBV7-2 and TRBJ2-7; TRBD1 might be the D (5 bases). The germline gives CDR1 SGHTA, CDR2 FQGNSA. V gave up 1 base and J gave up 6 bases, with 10 bases separating them. The length of the CDR3 is 13 residues. In DNA, the CDR3 is TGTGCCAGCAGCTTAGTTACAGGTGCCGAGCAGTACTTC. This codes for CASSLVTGAEQYF.

The rearrangement joins TRBV2 to TRBJ2-5; 8 bases are a match to TRBD2. The CDR3 covers 16 residues. Germline V CDR1 and CDR2: SNHLY, FYNNEI. J lost 1 base, V lost 6 bases, and 10 bases had no gene match. The CDR3: CASSPGVAGPQETQYF. CDR3 coding DNA: TGTGCCAGCAGCCCTGGGGTAGCGGGGCCCCAAGAGACCCAGTACTTC. Using reference TRBV2 and TRBJ2-5 for the parts outside the CDR3, the full variable domain is EPEVTQTPSHQVTQMGQEVILRCVPISNHLYFYWYRQILGQKVEFLVSFYNNEISEKSEIFDDQFSVERPDGSNFTLKIRSTKLEDSAMYFCASSPGVAGPQETQYFGPGTRLLVL.

In regard to this clone: The same CDR3 arises from other DNA sequences in this sample as well. V gene TRBV19 combines with J gene TRBJ1-1; 8 bases agree with TRBD1. V was clipped by 3 bases and J by 4 bases; unmatched bases: 4. This CDR3 has 14 residues. Germline loops: CDR1 LNHDA, CDR2 SQIVND (reference sequence). CDR3 loop: CASSIGQGGTEAFF. The CDR3, as DNA: TGTGCCAGTAGTATTGGACAGGGCGGCACTGAAGCTTTCTTT.

This clone was counted between two and nine times. J is TRBJ2-1 and V is TRBV6-5; a weak D match, TRBD2 (5 bases). CDR1 is MNHEY and CDR2 is SVGAGI in the germline V gene. Trimming cost V 2 bases and J 11 bases, with 7 bases left between them. The CDR3 has 11 residues. CDR3 bases: TGTGCCAGCAGTTACGGGAGAAAGCAGTTCTTC. Encoded protein: CASSYGRKQFF.

This clone came up a few times. The CDR3 here is CASSITRGGYNEQFF. CDR3 nucleotide sequence: TGTGCCAGTAGTATAACGAGGGGAGGCTACAATGAGCAGTTCTTC. This sequence joins TRBV19 and TRBJ2-1, with D perhaps TRBD2 (6 bases). The V gene lost 2 bases and the J gene lost 3 bases, with 11 bases spanning the gap. The germline CDR1 and CDR2 sequences are LNHDA and SQIVND (reference sequence). The CDR3 has 15 amino acids.

V gene TRBV7-8 combines with J gene TRBJ2-2, with D possibly being TRBD2 (7 bases). Germline assignment: CDR1 SGHVS and CDR2 FQNEAQ. The CDR3 is 15 residues long. V lost 5 bases to trimming and J lost 6 bases, with 16 bases between them. CDR3 protein: CASSPRGGAAGELFF. The CDR3 DNA is TGTGCCAGCAGCCCGCGAGGGGGGGCGGCCGGGGAGCTGTTTTTT.

The V gene is TRBV6-1, the J gene TRBJ2-7, with no clear D. The germline V gene has CDR1 MNHNS and CDR2 SASEGT. The CDR3 sequence is 15 residues long. Deletions cut 4 bases from V and 3 bases from J, with 16 bases between. The CDR3 is CASSGQGRLNYEQYF. As DNA, the CDR3 is TGTGCCAGCAGTGGCCAAGGCCGGCTCAACTACGAGCAGTACTTC.

V and J are TRBV6-5 and TRBJ1-1, with TRBD1 matching 9 bases. V lost 3 bases, J lost 1 base, and 6 bases stayed unmatched. The CDR3 runs to 16 residues. Germline V gene sequence: CDR1 MNHEY, CDR2 SVGAGI. CDR3 amino acids: CASSYDRDRANTEAFF. CDR3 nucleotides: TGTGCCAGCAGTTATGACAGGGACAGGGCGAACACTGAAGCTTTCTTT.

This clone has only one observation. The CDR3 DNA follows: TGCGCCAGCAGATCCCCTACGGGGAGATGGACTGAAGCTTTCTTT. It translates to CASRSPTGRWTEAFF. This chain links TRBV5-1 with TRBJ1-1; D remains unclear. The CDR3 loop spans 15 amino acids. V lost 5 bases, J lost 5 bases, and 19 bases lay in between. From germline, CDR1 is SGHRS and CDR2 YFSETQ.

The chain recombines TRBV29-1 with TRBJ1-3; 7 bases line up with TRBD1. V lost 6 bases, J lost 0 bases, and 11 bases stayed unmatched. Germline V lookup: CDR1 SQVTM, CDR2 ANQGSEA. This CDR3 has 16 residues. This CDR3 reads CSVAGDSLPSGNTIYF. As DNA, the CDR3 is TGCAGCGTCGCTGGGGACAGCTTACCCTCTGGAAACACCATATATTTT.